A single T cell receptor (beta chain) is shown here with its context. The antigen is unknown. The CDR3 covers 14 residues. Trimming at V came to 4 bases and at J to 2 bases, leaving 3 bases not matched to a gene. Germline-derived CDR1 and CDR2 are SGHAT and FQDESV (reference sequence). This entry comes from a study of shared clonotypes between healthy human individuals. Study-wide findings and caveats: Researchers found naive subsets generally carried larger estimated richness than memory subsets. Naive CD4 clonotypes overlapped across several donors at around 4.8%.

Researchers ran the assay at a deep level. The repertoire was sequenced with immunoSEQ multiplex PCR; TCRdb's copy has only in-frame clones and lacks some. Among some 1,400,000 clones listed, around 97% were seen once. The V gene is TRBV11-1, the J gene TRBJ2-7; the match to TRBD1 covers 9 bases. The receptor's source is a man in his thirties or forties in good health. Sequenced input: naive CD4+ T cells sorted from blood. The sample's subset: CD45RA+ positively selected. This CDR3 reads CASSYGQGTYEQYF. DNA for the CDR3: TGTGCCAGCAGCTACGGACAGGGGACCTACGAGCAGTACTTC.